What follows is one T cell receptor (beta chain) and its context. Antigen: not known. The genomic DNA of each subset was split evenly across several immunoSEQ plates. Profiled with immunoSEQ multiplex PCR; TCRdb holds only in-frame clones, not every one. The table has about 2 million clones, about 95% seen once. CD45RO-negative cells were positively selected for CCR7, leaving out terminally differentiated effector memory CD45RA+ cells. Donors were healthy HIV-negative adults without recent acute infections or vaccinations. The CDR3 is 17 amino acids. V dropped 0 bases and J dropped 4; count of bases not matched to a gene: 11. Per germline, CDR1 SGHRS and CDR2 YFSETQ. These data belong to a study of shared clonotypes between healthy human individuals. Study conclusions and caveats: An anticipated effect of sequencing depth on clonotype sharing among donors was recognized. A few donors had about 5.1% of their naive CD4 clonotypes in common.

Sequences were obtained from naive CD8+ T cells sorted from blood. The source of this sequence is a young man in good health. The chain couples TRBV5-1 to TRBJ1-2; 8 positions match TRBD1. CDR3 bases: TGCGCCAGCAGCTTGGGGTTGAGGACAGGGCGGGTCTATGGCTACACCTTC. The encoded protein is CASSLGLRTGRVYGYTF.